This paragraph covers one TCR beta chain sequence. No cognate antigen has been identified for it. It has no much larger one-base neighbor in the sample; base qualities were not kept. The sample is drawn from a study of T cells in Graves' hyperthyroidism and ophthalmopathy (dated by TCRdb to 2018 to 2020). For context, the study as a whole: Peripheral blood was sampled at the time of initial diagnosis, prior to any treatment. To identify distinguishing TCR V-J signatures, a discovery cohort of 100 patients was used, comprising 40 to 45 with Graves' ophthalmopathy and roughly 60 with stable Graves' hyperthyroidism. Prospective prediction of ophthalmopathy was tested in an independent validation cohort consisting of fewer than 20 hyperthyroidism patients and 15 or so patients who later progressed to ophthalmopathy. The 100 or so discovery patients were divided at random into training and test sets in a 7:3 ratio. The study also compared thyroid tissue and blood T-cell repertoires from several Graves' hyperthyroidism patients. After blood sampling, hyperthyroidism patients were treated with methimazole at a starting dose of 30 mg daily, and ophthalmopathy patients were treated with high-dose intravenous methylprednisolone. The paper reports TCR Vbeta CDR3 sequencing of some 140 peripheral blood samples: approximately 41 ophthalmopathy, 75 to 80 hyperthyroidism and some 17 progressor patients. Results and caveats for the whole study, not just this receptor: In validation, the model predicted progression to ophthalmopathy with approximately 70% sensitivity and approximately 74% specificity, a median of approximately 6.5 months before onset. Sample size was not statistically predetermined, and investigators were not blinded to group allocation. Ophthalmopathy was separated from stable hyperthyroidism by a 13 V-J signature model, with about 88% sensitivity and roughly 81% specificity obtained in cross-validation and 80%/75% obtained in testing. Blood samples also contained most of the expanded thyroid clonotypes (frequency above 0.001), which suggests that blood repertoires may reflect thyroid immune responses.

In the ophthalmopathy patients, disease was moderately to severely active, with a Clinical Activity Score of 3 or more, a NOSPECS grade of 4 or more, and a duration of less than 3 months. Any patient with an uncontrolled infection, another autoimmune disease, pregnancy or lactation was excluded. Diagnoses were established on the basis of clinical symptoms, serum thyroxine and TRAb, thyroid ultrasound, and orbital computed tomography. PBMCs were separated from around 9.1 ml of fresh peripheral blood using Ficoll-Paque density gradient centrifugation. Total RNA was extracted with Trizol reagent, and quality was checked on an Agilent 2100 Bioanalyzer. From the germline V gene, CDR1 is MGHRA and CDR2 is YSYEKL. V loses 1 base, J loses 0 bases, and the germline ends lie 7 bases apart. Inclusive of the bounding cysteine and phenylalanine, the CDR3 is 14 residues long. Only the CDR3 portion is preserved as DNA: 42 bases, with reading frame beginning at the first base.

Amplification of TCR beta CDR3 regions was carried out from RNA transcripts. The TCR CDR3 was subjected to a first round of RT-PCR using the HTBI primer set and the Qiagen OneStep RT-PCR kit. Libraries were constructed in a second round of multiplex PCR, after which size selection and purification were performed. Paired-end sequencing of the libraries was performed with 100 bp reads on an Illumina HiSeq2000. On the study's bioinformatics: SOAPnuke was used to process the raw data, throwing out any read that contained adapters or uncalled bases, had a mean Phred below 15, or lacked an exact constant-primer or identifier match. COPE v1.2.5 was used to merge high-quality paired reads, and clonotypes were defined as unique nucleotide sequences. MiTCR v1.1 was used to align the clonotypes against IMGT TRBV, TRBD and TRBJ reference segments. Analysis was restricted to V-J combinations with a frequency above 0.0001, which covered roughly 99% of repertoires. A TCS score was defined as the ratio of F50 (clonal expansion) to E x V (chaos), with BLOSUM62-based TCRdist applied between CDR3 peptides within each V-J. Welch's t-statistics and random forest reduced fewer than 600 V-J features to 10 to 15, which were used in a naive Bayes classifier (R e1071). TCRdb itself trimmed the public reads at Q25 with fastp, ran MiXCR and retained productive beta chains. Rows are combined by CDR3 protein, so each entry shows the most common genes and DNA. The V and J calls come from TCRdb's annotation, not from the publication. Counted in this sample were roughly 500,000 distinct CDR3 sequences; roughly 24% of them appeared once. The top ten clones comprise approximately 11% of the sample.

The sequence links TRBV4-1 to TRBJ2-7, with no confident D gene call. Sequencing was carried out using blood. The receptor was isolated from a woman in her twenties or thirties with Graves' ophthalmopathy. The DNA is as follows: TGCGCCAGCAGCCAAGTCAGCCTCTCCTACGAGCAGTACTTC. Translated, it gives CASSQVSLSYEQYF.